These T cell receptor beta chains were read from a single sample in a study of T cells after yellow fever vaccination. TCRdb used MiXCR to reprocess the 5' RACE reads, holding one entry per CDR3 protein. The table lists 200,000 to 250,000 distinct CDR3 sequences, 6.9% of them singletons. The sequenced sample was CD4+ T cells sorted from PBMCs, obtained 15 days after the yellow fever booster vaccination. All receptors derive from a man in his thirties or forties who received the YFV17D yellow fever vaccine. The CDR3 runs from the conserved cysteine through the conserved F or W. D genes are given only for firm matches. The size of a clone is reported for some rows only, either as once, few or many, or as a class for expanded clones.

clone_size: many
d_call: TRBD2
j_call: TRBJ2-1
v_call: TRBV20-1
cdr3_nt: TGCAGTGTCAACCCCCGGGAGGGGGTACAAAATGAGCAGTTCTTC
cdr3_aa: CSVNPREGVQNEQFF

clone_size: many
d_call: TRBD2
j_call: TRBJ2-7
v_call: TRBV6-5
cdr3_nt: TGTGCCAGCAATCCGGCCGGGACTAGCAGAACCTACGAGCAGTACTTC
cdr3_aa: CASNPAGTSRTYEQYF

clone_size: NA
d_call: TRBD1
j_call: TRBJ1-5
v_call: TRBV5-1
cdr3_nt: TGCGCCAGCAGCCGAGGGGGCGCGGGGCAGCCCCAGCATTTT
cdr3_aa: CASSRGGAGQPQHF

clone_size: many
d_call: NA
j_call: TRBJ2-3
v_call: TRBV20-1
cdr3_nt: TGCAGTGCTCTCGAGTCCAGACTGGAAGATACGCAGTATTTT
cdr3_aa: CSALESRLEDTQYF

clone_size: NA
d_call: NA
j_call: TRBJ2-1
v_call: TRBV5-1
cdr3_nt: TGCGCCAGCAAGTTGACGGTCGGCGATGAGCAGTTCTTC
cdr3_aa: CASKLTVGDEQFF

clone_size: NA
d_call: NA
j_call: TRBJ2-3
v_call: TRBV24-1
cdr3_nt: TGTGCCACCAGTCTGGCCGGCCAAGGTACGCAGTATTTT
cdr3_aa: CATSLAGQGTQYF

clone_size: NA
d_call: NA
j_call: TRBJ2-1
v_call: TRBV28
cdr3_nt: TGTGCCAGCAGTTGGGGACGGCGCAATGAGCAGTTCTTC
cdr3_aa: CASSWGRRNEQFF

clone_size: few
d_call: NA
j_call: TRBJ1-2
v_call: TRBV7-2
cdr3_nt: TGTGCCAGCAGCTTAAACCTCGGCTACACCTTC
cdr3_aa: CASSLNLGYTF

clone_size: NA
d_call: NA
j_call: TRBJ1-4
v_call: TRBV12-3/TRBV12-4
cdr3_nt: TGTGCCAGCAGTTTTTACGCGGGTGAAAAACTGTTTTTT
cdr3_aa: CASSFYAGEKLFF

clone_size: NA
d_call: NA
j_call: TRBJ2-5
v_call: TRBV11-2
cdr3_nt: TGTGCCAGCAGCTTAAGCCCCGTGACTCCCAACGGGGAGACCCAGTACTTC
cdr3_aa: CASSLSPVTPNGETQYF

clone_size: few
d_call: TRBD2
j_call: TRBJ2-3
v_call: TRBV15
cdr3_nt: TGTGCCACCAGCAGAGATCTGGCGGGAGGGATCACAGATACGCAGTATTTT
cdr3_aa: CATSRDLAGGITDTQYF

clone_size: NA
d_call: NA
j_call: TRBJ1-3
v_call: TRBV4-3
cdr3_nt: TGCGCCAGCAGCCACACCCAACCTAGGGGACTCTCTGGAAACACCATATATTTT
cdr3_aa: CASSHTQPRGLSGNTIYF

clone_size: NA
d_call: TRBD2
j_call: TRBJ2-1
v_call: TRBV30
cdr3_nt: TGTGCCTGGAGTGTTCGGACTAGCGCCCCTACTTACTACAATGAGCAGTTCTTC
cdr3_aa: CAWSVRTSAPTYYNEQFF

clone_size: NA
d_call: NA
j_call: TRBJ2-3
v_call: TRBV4-3
cdr3_nt: TGCGCCAGCAGCCATGTGGGTGCAGATACGCAGTATTTT
cdr3_aa: CASSHVGADTQYF

clone_size: many
d_call: NA
j_call: TRBJ2-3
v_call: TRBV20-1
cdr3_nt: TGCAGTGCTAGCGGGAGCTATGCCACAGATACGCAGTATTTT
cdr3_aa: CSASGSYATDTQYF

clone_size: NA
d_call: NA
j_call: TRBJ2-7
v_call: TRBV7-3
cdr3_nt: TGTGCCAGCAGCTTAACGCGGCAGTCTAACGAGCAGTACTTC
cdr3_aa: CASSLTRQSNEQYF

clone_size: many
d_call: TRBD2
j_call: TRBJ2-3
v_call: TRBV12-3/TRBV12-4
cdr3_nt: TGTGCCAGCAGTTTTCGCAGGCTAGCGGGAGATACGCAGTATTTT
cdr3_aa: CASSFRRLAGDTQYF

clone_size: few
d_call: NA
j_call: TRBJ2-1
v_call: TRBV4-1
cdr3_nt: TGCGCCAGCAGCCAACTACGGGCTAACAATGAGCAGTTCTTC
cdr3_aa: CASSQLRANNEQFF

clone_size: NA
d_call: NA
j_call: TRBJ2-7
v_call: TRBV7-8
cdr3_nt: TGTGCCAGCGGGTTCCGGTACGAGCAGTACTTC
cdr3_aa: CASGFRYEQYF

clone_size: NA
d_call: NA
j_call: TRBJ1-5
v_call: TRBV30
cdr3_nt: TGTGCCTGGAGCAGGGACGGGAGTCAGCCCCAGCATTTT
cdr3_aa: CAWSRDGSQPQHF

clone_size: many
d_call: NA
j_call: TRBJ1-2
v_call: TRBV20-1
cdr3_nt: TGCAGTGCTAGGGTGGGGGGAAGAGGCTACACCTTC
cdr3_aa: CSARVGGRGYTF

clone_size: NA
d_call: TRBD1
j_call: TRBJ2-2
v_call: TRBV10-3
cdr3_nt: TGTGCCATCCGTCCGGGACAGGGAGACACCGGGGAGCTGTTTTTT
cdr3_aa: CAIRPGQGDTGELFF

clone_size: few
d_call: NA
j_call: TRBJ2-1
v_call: TRBV12-3/TRBV12-4
cdr3_nt: TGTGCCAGCACTCTCGGACAGCCTTCTGAGCAGTTCTTC
cdr3_aa: CASTLGQPSEQFF

clone_size: NA
d_call: NA
j_call: TRBJ2-4
v_call: TRBV4-1
cdr3_nt: TGCGCCAGCAGCCAAGTTGGGGGCGGCGGGAGTAAGTCGGCCAAAAACATTCAGTACTTC
cdr3_aa: CASSQVGGGGSKSAKNIQYF

clone_size: NA
d_call: NA
j_call: TRBJ1-2
v_call: TRBV9
cdr3_nt: TGTGCCAGCAGCCCCTCGGACAGCCCTAACTATGGCTACACCTTC
cdr3_aa: CASSPSDSPNYGYTF